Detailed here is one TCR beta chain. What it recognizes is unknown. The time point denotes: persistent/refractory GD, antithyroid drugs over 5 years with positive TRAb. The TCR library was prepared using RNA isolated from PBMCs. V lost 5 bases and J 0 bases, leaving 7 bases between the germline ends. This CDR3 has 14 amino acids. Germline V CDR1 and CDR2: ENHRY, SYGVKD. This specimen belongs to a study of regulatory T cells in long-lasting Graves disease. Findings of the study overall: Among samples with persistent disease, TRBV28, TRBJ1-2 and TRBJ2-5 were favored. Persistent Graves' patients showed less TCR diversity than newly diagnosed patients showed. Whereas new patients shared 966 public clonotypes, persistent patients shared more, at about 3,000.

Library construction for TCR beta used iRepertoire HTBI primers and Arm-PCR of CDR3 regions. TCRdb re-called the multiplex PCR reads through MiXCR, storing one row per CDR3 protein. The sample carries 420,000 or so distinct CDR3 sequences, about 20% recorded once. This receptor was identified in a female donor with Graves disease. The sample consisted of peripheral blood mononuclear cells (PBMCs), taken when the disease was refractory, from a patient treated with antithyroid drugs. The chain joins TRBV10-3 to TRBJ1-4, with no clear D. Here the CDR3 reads CAISSGPTNEKLFF. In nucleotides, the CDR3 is TGTGCCATCAGTTCCGGGCCAACTAATGAAAAACTGTTTTTT.